A selection of T cell receptor beta chains follows, all from one sample in a study of control samples from healthy donors and cancer patients. TCRdb keeps only in-frame clones here, not all; method: immunoSEQ multiplex PCR. The sample has some 120,000 clones; approximately 89% are singletons. The sequencing sample was made of blood. All receptors come from a man aged 55 to 70 in good health. Both conserved end residues are part of each CDR3. D genes are given only for firm matches. Clone sizes are given selectively: once, few, many, or a class where the clone is expanded.

v_gene	d_gene	j_gene	abundance	CDR3aa	CDR3nt
TRBV7-2	-	TRBJ2-3	-	CASSLVGISTDTQYF	TGTGCCAGCAGCTTAGTGGGGATTAGCACAGATACGCAGTATTTT
TRBV30	TRBD1	TRBJ1-6	-	CAGETKQGALSPLHF	TGTGCCGGAGAAACAAAACAGGGGGCGTTATCACCCCTCCACTTT
TRBV5-1	-	TRBJ1-1	-	CASTGGTADTEAFF	TGCGCCAGCACAGGAGGTACAGCCGACACTGAAGCTTTCTTT
TRBV28	TRBD1	TRBJ2-1	once	CASRQTGFYNEQFF	TGTGCCAGCAGGCAGACAGGGTTCTACAATGAGCAGTTCTTC
TRBV4-3	-	TRBJ1-3	-	CASSQAQGSGNTIYF	TGCGCCAGCAGCCAAGCCCAGGGGAGTGGAAACACCATATATTTT
TRBV21-1	-	TRBJ1-3	-	CASSKAPGNTIYF	TGTGCCAGCAGCAAAGCACCTGGAAACACCATATATTTT
TRBV7-9	-	TRBJ1-5	-	CASSFGSAYSNQPQHF	TGTGCCAGCAGCTTCGGGTCAGCATATAGCAATCAGCCCCAGCATTTT
TRBV27	TRBD1	TRBJ1-5	-	CASSKQGAHQPQHF	TGTGCCAGCAGTAAACAGGGGGCGCATCAGCCCCAGCATTTT
TRBV6-2/TRBV6-3	-	TRBJ2-1	-	CASSYGGFNNEQFF	TGTGCCAGCAGTTACGGGGGCTTTAACAATGAGCAGTTCTTC
TRBV2	TRBD1	TRBJ2-2	-	CASTGTVTTGELFF	TGTGCCAGCACTGGGACAGTGACTACCGGGGAGCTGTTTTTT
TRBV15	-	TRBJ1-5	-	CATSRETVVQPQHF	TGTGCCACCAGCAGGGAGACAGTGGTTCAGCCCCAGCATTTT
TRBV2	-	TRBJ2-7	-	CASRSGLLEQYF	TGTGCCAGCAGAAGTGGCTTACTGGAGCAGTACTTC
TRBV5-1	-	TRBJ2-1	-	CASSLVPSGNEQFF	TGCGCCAGCAGCTTGGTGCCGAGCGGCAATGAGCAGTTCTTC
TRBV19	TRBD1	TRBJ1-2	-	CATNRGSGLKYGYTF	TGTGCCACGAACAGGGGATCGGGCCTTAAATATGGCTACACCTTC
TRBV18	-	TRBJ1-5	-	CASSPGIDQPQHF	TGTGCCAGCTCACCAGGAATCGATCAGCCCCAGCATTTT
TRBV19	-	TRBJ2-2	-	CASKGSKGSAIDTGELFF	TGTGCCAGTAAGGGGTCGAAGGGCTCGGCTATAGACACCGGGGAGCTGTTTTTT
TRBV28	-	TRBJ1-1	-	CASSFLTEAFF	TGTGCCAGCAGTTTCCTTACTGAAGCTTTCTTT
TRBV19	-	TRBJ2-2	-	CASSITGGTGELFF	TGTGCCAGTAGTATAACTGGCGGTACCGGGGAGCTGTTTTTT
TRBV5-1	-	TRBJ1-2	-	CASSASQYGYTF	TGCGCCAGCAGCGCCTCTCAGTATGGCTACACCTTC
TRBV3-1/TRBV3-2	-	TRBJ1-6	-	CASSQDFGGSNSPLHF	TGTGCCAGCAGCCAAGATTTCGGGGGCAGCAATTCACCCCTCCACTTT
TRBV6-5	-	TRBJ2-7	-	CASRPTGTIFYEQYF	TGTGCCAGCAGGCCTACCGGGACAATATTCTACGAGCAGTACTTC
TRBV19	TRBD1	TRBJ2-7	-	CASSTGTGGNYEQYF	TGTGCCAGTAGTACGGGGACAGGGGGAAATTACGAGCAGTACTTC
TRBV7-8	-	TRBJ1-4	-	CASSLNREEKLFF	TGTGCCAGCAGCTTAAACAGGGAAGAAAAACTGTTTTTT
TRBV18	-	TRBJ1-1	-	CASSPLSSEAFF	TGTGCCAGCTCACCCCTTAGTTCTGAAGCTTTCTTT
TRBV6-2/TRBV6-3	TRBD2	TRBJ2-7	-	CASSAGVAGRAEQYF	TGTGCCAGCAGCGCGGGGGTGGCAGGGCGGGCCGAGCAGTACTTC
TRBV18	-	TRBJ1-3	-	CASSPRLSGAGNTIYF	TGTGCCAGCTCACCACGGCTTTCGGGGGCTGGAAACACCATATATTTT
TRBV5-1	TRBD1	TRBJ1-2	-	CASSPMTGAQGYTF	TGCGCCAGCAGCCCAATGACAGGGGCCCAGGGCTACACCTTC
TRBV30	-	TRBJ1-1	few	CAWSRGLNTEAFF	TGTGCCTGGAGTCGGGGCCTGAACACTGAAGCTTTCTTT
TRBV7-2	TRBD2	TRBJ2-7	-	CASSWGTSKTYEQYF	TGTGCCAGCAGCTGGGGGACTAGCAAAACCTACGAGCAGTACTTC
TRBV21-1	-	TRBJ2-3	-	CASSKISGTGGGTDTQYF	TGTGCCAGCAGCAAAATTAGCGGGACGGGAGGGGGGACAGATACGCAGTATTTT
TRBV6-5	TRBD1	TRBJ2-3	few	CASTPGTGITDTQYF	TGTGCCAGCACCCCAGGGACAGGGATAACAGATACGCAGTATTTT
TRBV7-9	TRBD2	TRBJ2-3	-	CASSSSVAGRSDTQYF	TGTGCCAGCAGCTCCTCGGTAGCGGGGCGGTCAGATACGCAGTATTTT
TRBV10-2	-	TRBJ2-3	-	CASTGSTDTQYF	TGCGCCAGCACCGGCAGCACAGATACGCAGTATTTT
TRBV28	-	TRBJ1-4	-	CASRGGATNEKLFF	TGTGCCAGCCGGGGCGGAGCAACTAATGAAAAACTGTTTTTT
TRBV15	TRBD1	TRBJ1-1	few	CATSTFGTGAMNTEAFF	TGTGCCACCAGCACCTTCGGGACAGGGGCCATGAACACTGAAGCTTTCTTT
TRBV19	-	TRBJ2-3	-	CASSWFGTDTQYF	TGTGCCAGTAGCTGGTTTGGCACAGATACGCAGTATTTT
TRBV7-9	TRBD1	TRBJ1-4	-	CASSSGGLVNEKLFF	TGTGCCAGCAGCTCAGGGGGATTAGTTAATGAAAAACTGTTTTTT
TRBV11-3	-	TRBJ1-6	-	CASSLRGLNSPLHF	TGTGCCAGCAGCTTAAGGGGCCTCAATTCACCCCTCCACTTT
TRBV6-5	TRBD1	TRBJ1-2	few	CASTRTEGARYGYTF	TGTGCCAGCACCCGGACTGAGGGGGCCCGCTATGGCTACACCTTC
TRBV28	TRBD1	TRBJ1-5	-	CASSLGTGPQPQHF	TGTGCCAGCAGTTTAGGGACAGGGCCTCAGCCCCAGCATTTT
TRBV18	-	TRBJ1-1	few	CASSLLEGTEAFF	TGTGCCAGCTCACTATTAGAGGGCACTGAAGCTTTCTTT